This TCR beta chain was captured in a study of blood T cell repertoires in COVID-19. About the study: COVID-19 samples from acute and convalescent phases originated in the United States, Italy and Spain. Sources were T cells, B-cell-depleted T cells, or PBMCs; the material itself was cDNA or gDNA.

Original processing methods: Quantification of nucleated cells was approximated via reference gene primer amplification. Only in-frame clones appear in the TCRdb table, and some are missing; sequencing was by immunoSEQ multiplex PCR. Clone size and V and J calls were adopted from that table, with D and trimming inferred from the DNA. Of around 250,000 clones listed, roughly 86% are singletons. Germline values: CDR1 SEHNR, CDR2 FQNEAQ (reference sequence). The CDR3 is 14 amino acids. The V segment lost 0 bases and the J segment 5 bases; nucleotides outside the gene matches: 0. This sequence joins TRBV7-9 and TRBJ2-2; 7 nucleotides align to TRBD2. The sample consisted of peripheral blood. This clonotype was sampled from a man older than 75 with acute or convalescent COVID-19. The CDR3 here is CASSLAGGTGELFF. CDR3 sequence (DNA): TGTGCCAGCAGCTTAGCGGGAGGGACCGGGGAGCTGTTTTTT.